Shown below are 24 T cell receptor beta chains from a single sample sequenced in a study of cytomegalovirus exposure and HLA in healthy donors. The PCR used 60 Vbeta and 13 Jbeta primers. The repertoire was sequenced with immunoSEQ multiplex PCR; TCRdb's copy has only in-frame clones and lacks some. The table lists some 210,000 clones, 85% to 90% of them singletons, with roughly 1.3% in the top ten. The source material was PBMCs. These receptors originate from a man younger than 40 in good health and CMV-seronegative.

CDR3 in amino acids: CASSRDWKNSPLHF. CDR3 bases: TGTGCCAGCAGCCGGGACTGGAAGAATTCACCCCTCCACTTT. V and J are TRBV14 and TRBJ1-6; maybe TRBD1 (5 bases). With 4 bases removed from V and 7 bases from J, the gap between germline ends came to 11 bases. The CDR3 sequence is 14 residues long. CDR1 and CDR2 from the germline V gene are SGHDN and FVKESK.

In its sample, this clone was seen a few times. This chain links TRBV6-5 with TRBJ1-2, with 7 bases matching TRBD1. J lost 6 bases, V lost 5 bases, and 9 bases had no gene match. The germline gives CDR1 MNHEY, CDR2 SVGAGI. CDR3 length: 14 amino acids. The CDR3 bases are TGTGCCAGCAGTAACCCGGGACAGCGAGATGGCTACACCTTC. It translates to CASSNPGQRDGYTF.

The genes are TRBV7-6 and TRBJ1-1; tentatively, D is TRBD1 (6 bases). CDR1 SGHVS and CDR2 FNYEAQ come from the germline V gene. The CDR3 sequence is 19 residues long. The germline V and J ends were trimmed by 5 bases and 0 bases, with 25 bases remaining between them. As DNA, the CDR3 is TGTGCCAGCAGCCCAGCTCTTTCCTCGGACAGACTCATGAACACTGAAGCTTTCTTT. Its protein product is CASSPALSSDRLMNTEAFF.

The rearrangement links TRBV6-1 to TRBJ1-2; TRBD1 aligns across 8 bases. With 6 bases clipped from V and 7 bases from J, the junction kept 10 bases outside the gene matches. Germline lookup yields CDR1 MNHNS and CDR2 SASEGT. The CDR3 is made up of 14 amino acids. The CDR3: CASRLGQGRRGYTF. CDR3 coding DNA: TGTGCCAGCAGACTCGGACAGGGAAGGCGTGGCTACACCTTC.

The chain has TRBV7-2 and TRBJ2-3; D may be TRBD2 (7 bases). CDR1 is SGHTA and CDR2 is FQGNSA in the germline V gene. Deletions cut 11 bases from V and 2 bases from J, with 11 bases between. CDR3 size: 12 residues. The CDR3 DNA is TGTGCCGGCGGGGGCTACACAGATACGCAGTATTTT. Translation gives CAGGGYTDTQYF.

The V and J genes are TRBV18 and TRBJ1-3; TRBD1 matches 9 bases. The germline V gene has CDR1 KGHSH and CDR2 LQKENI. This CDR3 is built from 16 residues. With V trimmed by 5 bases and J by 0 bases, 5 bases remained unmatched. For the CDR3, the DNA is TGTGCCAGCTCAACATCGGGACAGGGCTCTGGAAACACCATATATTTT. It codes for CASSTSGQGSGNTIYF. Using reference TRBV18 and TRBJ1-3 for the parts outside the CDR3, the full variable domain is NAGVMQNPRHLVRRRGQEARLRCSPMKGHSHVYWYRQLPEEGLKFMVYLQKENIIDESGMPKERFSAEFPKEGPSILRIQQVVRGDSAAYFCASSTSGQGSGNTIYFGEGSWLTVV.

V usage is TRBV7-2 and J usage is TRBJ2-7; TRBD1 agrees at 11 bases. The germline V gene encodes CDR1 SGHTA and CDR2 FQGNSA. The junction had 7 bases not matched to a gene; V was cut back by 3 bases and J by 6 bases. The CDR3 runs to 15 residues. The CDR3 is CASSFPGTGGAEQYF. DNA for the CDR3: TGTGCCAGCAGCTTTCCAGGGACAGGGGGTGCCGAGCAGTACTTC.

The rearrangement links TRBV18 to TRBJ2-1; no clear D gene. Germline assignment: CDR1 KGHSH and CDR2 LQKENI. Trimming removed 0 bases from V and 3 bases from J, with 6 bases in between. The CDR3 extends over 14 amino acids. This CDR3 reads CASSPPPGYNEQFF. The CDR3 DNA sequence: TGTGCCAGCTCACCACCACCAGGCTACAATGAGCAGTTCTTC.

A remark on this clone: The junction departs from germline at one end; a sequencing error may be responsible. This chain links TRBV6-5 with TRBJ2-3; no clear D. Per germline, CDR1 MNHEY and CDR2 SVGAGI. CDR3 length: 14 residues. CDR3 residues: CASSDSLGADTQYF. The CDR3 DNA is TGTGCCAGCAGTGACTCCCTAGGAGCAGATACGCAGTATTTT.

J is TRBJ1-2 and V is TRBV7-9, with TRBD1 matching 10 bases. In germline, CDR1 is SEHNR, CDR2 FQNEAQ (reference sequence). The length of the CDR3 is 16 residues. V was pared by 6 bases and J by 5 bases, with 12 bases of the junction left unmatched. CDR3 loop: CASSHRKRQGAYGYTF. The CDR3 region has the DNA TGTGCCAGCAGTCATAGAAAACGACAGGGGGCTTATGGCTACACCTTC.

In its sample, this clone ranks as medium-sized (0.01 to 0.1%). The chain joins TRBV6-5 to TRBJ1-5, with 7 positions matching TRBD1. Germline V gene data show CDR1 as MNHEY and CDR2 as SVGAGI. J lost 6 bases, V lost 6 bases, and 8 bases had no gene match. The CDR3 is 14 amino acids. In DNA form, the CDR3 reads TGTGCCAGCAGCCGCTGGACAGGTCTTCAGCCCCAGCATTTT. Residues: CASSRWTGLQPQHF.

The chain carries TRBV5-1 and TRBJ1-4; TRBD1 is a possible D gene (6 bases). V lost 0 bases and J lost 8, with 14 bases in between. The CDR3 extends over 15 amino acids. Germline V gene data show CDR1 as SGHRS and CDR2 as YFSETQ. The CDR3 loop is CASSLVGGGAEKLFF. For the CDR3, the DNA is TGCGCCAGCAGCTTGGTTGGAGGGGGGGCGGAAAAACTGTTTTTT.

This chain connects TRBV29-1 to TRBJ1-2; 9 bases line up with TRBD1. CDR3 length: 12 amino acids. Germline V gene sequence: CDR1 SQVTM, CDR2 ANQGSEA. The ends lost 5 bases at V and 10 bases at J; junction bases unmatched: 8. Here the CDR3 reads CSVPARDRDYTF. CDR3 nucleotide sequence: TGCAGCGTTCCCGCTCGGGACAGGGACTACACCTTC. Filled out from reference TRBV29-1 and TRBJ1-2, the complete variable domain reads SAVISQKPSRDICQRGTSLTIQCQVDSQVTMMFWYRQQPGQSLTLIATANQGSEATYESGFVIDKFPISRPNLTFSTLTVSNMSPEDSSIYLCSVPARDRDYTFGSGTRLTVV.

The rearrangement joins TRBV28 to TRBJ1-2; TRBD1 aligns across 7 bases. In germline, CDR1 is MDHEN, CDR2 SYDVKM. The trim removed 5 bases at V and 2 bases at J, leaving 14 bases unmatched. This CDR3 has 17 residues. The DNA for the CDR3 is TGTGCCAGCAGTCCGGGGACAGAATATACGATCAACTATGGCTACACCTTC. Translated, it gives CASSPGTEYTINYGYTF.

This clone was seen just once. This chain links TRBV15 with TRBJ2-5; weak D call: TRBD1 (5 bases). Germline CDR1 reads LNHNV; CDR2 reads YYDKDF (reference sequence). V lost 0 bases and J 6 bases, leaving 11 bases between the germline ends. This CDR3 is built from 14 residues. CDR3 in amino acids: CATSRDGQGQTQYF. The CDR3 coding sequence is TGTGCCACCAGCAGAGATGGCCAGGGTCAGACCCAGTACTTC.

The chain uses TRBV5-5 and TRBJ2-7, with D possibly matching TRBD1 (5 bases). The CDR3 totals 15 residues. Germline loops: CDR1 SGHKS, CDR2 YYEKEE (reference sequence). V lost 4 bases and J lost 4, with 18 bases in between. The CDR3 reads CASSLSSRQPYEQYF. DNA of the CDR3: TGTGCCAGCAGCCTCTCTTCGAGACAGCCATACGAGCAGTACTTC. Full variable domain (outside the CDR3, taken from reference TRBV5-5 and TRBJ2-7): DAGVTQSPTHLIKTRGQQVTLRCSPISGHKSVSWYQQVLGQGPQFIFQYYEKEERGRGNFPDRFSARQFPNYSSELNVNALLLGDSALYLCASSLSSRQPYEQYFGPGTRLTVT.

The V call is TRBV29-1, the J call TRBJ2-5, with D possibly TRBD2 on 7 matching bases. CDR1 SQVTM and CDR2 ANQGSEA come from the germline V gene. The V end lost 3 bases, the J end lost 11 bases, and 19 bases lay between the germline ends. The CDR3 length is 13 residues. The CDR3 coding sequence is TGCAGCGTTGAGGGGGCTGCGGGGGTTGAGCAGTACTTC. Translated: CSVEGAAGVEQYF.

The V call is TRBV11-2, the J call TRBJ1-1, with D perhaps matching TRBD1 (5 bases). This CDR3 is 13 amino acids long. Per the germline V gene, CDR1 is SGHAT and CDR2 is FQNNGV. Trimming pared 2 bases from V and 10 bases from J, leaving 14 bases between. The DNA of the CDR3 is TGTGCCAGCAGCTTACAGGGATTTAAAGCAGCTTTCTTT. Its protein is CASSLQGFKAAFF.

The V call is TRBV7-8, the J call TRBJ2-3, with TRBD2 identical over 8 bases. Germline V lookup: CDR1 SGHVS, CDR2 FQNEAQ. The CDR3 sequence is 15 residues long. Trimming removed 2 bases from V and 3 bases from J; junction bases left unmatched: 4. The chain's CDR3 is CASSLPREATDTQYF. In DNA, the CDR3 is TGTGCCAGCAGCTTACCGCGGGAGGCTACAGATACGCAGTATTTT.

V and J are TRBV28 and TRBJ2-5; 10 bases match TRBD1. The ends lost 1 base at V and 2 bases at J; junction bases unmatched: 7. The germline gives CDR1 MDHEN, CDR2 SYDVKM. The CDR3 is made up of 17 amino acids. Here the CDR3 DNA reads TGTGCCAGCAGTTTATTTGCGGGACAGGGGTATCAAGAGACCCAGTACTTC. Translated: CASSLFAGQGYQETQYF.

The chain has TRBV19 and TRBJ2-1, with 10 nucleotides matching TRBD1. V shed 7 bases and J 6 bases; nucleotides not matched to a gene: 6. The CDR3 is 14 amino acids. In germline, CDR1 is LNHDA, CDR2 SQIVND (reference sequence). The CDR3 DNA follows: TGTGCCAGTACTCCGGGACAGGGGTTCAATGAGCAGTTCTTC. Translated: CASTPGQGFNEQFF.

This clone was found a few times. The rearrangement joins TRBV4-2 to TRBJ2-7, with 9 positions matching TRBD1. V lost 6 bases and J lost 2; bases outside the gene matches: 11. There are 16 residues in the CDR3. From germline, CDR1 is LGHNA and CDR2 YNFKEQ. As DNA, the CDR3 is TGTGCCAGCAGTGCCCGGGACAGGGACCCTGCCTACGAGCAGTACTTC. Its protein is CASSARDRDPAYEQYF.

J is TRBJ1-2 and V is TRBV4-1; 7 bases match TRBD1. CDR1 and CDR2 from the germline V gene are MGHRA and YSYEKL. CDR3 length: 18 amino acids. Unmatched junction bases numbered 11, after V lost 1 base and J lost 0 bases. The chain's CDR3 is CASSQADPGQNPNYGYTF. CDR3 DNA: TGCGCCAGCAGCCAAGCGGACCCGGGACAGAACCCTAACTATGGCTACACCTTC.

V gene TRBV6-5 combines with J gene TRBJ2-5; perhaps TRBD1 as D (6 bases). The J call may not be correct, given that the DNA end is closer to TRBJ2-7. The CDR3 extends over 13 amino acids. In germline, CDR1 is MNHEY, CDR2 SVGAGI. CDR3 sequence: CASSLNRVDEQYF. The CDR3 coding sequence is TGTGCCAGCAGTCTTAACAGGGTCGACGAGCAGTACTTC.